Ten or more counts support the clone carrying this T cell receptor beta chain. Its antigen remains unidentified. The sample is drawn from a study of metastatic and nonmetastatic thyroid tumors. The overall study: Repertoires from blood and tumor or nodule tissue of malignant and benign thyroid patients were compared. Whole-study findings and limits: Malignant tumors reportedly showed significantly higher TCR beta diversity than benign nodules in both blood and tumor.

Treatment of any kind had been given to no patient before thyroid surgery. Per the authors' pipeline: Differences in CDR3 between clinicopathological groups were drawn on to build a classifier intended to discriminate distant-metastatic papillary thyroid cancer patients. With MiXCR, TCRdb called clones anew from the PCR reads. TCRdb's processing, not the authors', yielded these V and J calls. The table has 20,000 to 25,000 clones, 15% to 19% seen once; the top ten hold roughly 40%. The V end was cut by 2 bases, the J end by 3 bases, with 10 bases between. The CDR3 is made up of 14 amino acids. Germline V gene lookup returns CDR1 SEHNR and CDR2 FQNEAQ (reference sequence).

The chain carries TRBV7-9 and TRBJ2-5; no firm D call. Sample: blood. The source is a female donor with papillary thyroid cancer or a benign thyroid nodule (not recorded which). Some clones in this sample may be carry-over from other donors' samples. The CDR3, as DNA: TGTGCCAGCAGCTTACCCGTGCGGAAAGAGACCCAGTACTTC. It translates to CASSLPVRKETQYF.